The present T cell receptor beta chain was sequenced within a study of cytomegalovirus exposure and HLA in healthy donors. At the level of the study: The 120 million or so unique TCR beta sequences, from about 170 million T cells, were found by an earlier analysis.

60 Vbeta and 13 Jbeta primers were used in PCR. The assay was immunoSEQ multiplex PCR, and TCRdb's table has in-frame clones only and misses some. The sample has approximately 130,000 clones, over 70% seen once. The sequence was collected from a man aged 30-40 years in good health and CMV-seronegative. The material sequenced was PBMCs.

The CDR3 DNA reads as TGTGCCAGCAGCTTAGGCGGGAGGGCCTTCGGTGGGGTGGGGACTCAGGAAGAGACCCAGTACTTC. It yields the protein CASSLGGRAFGGVGTQEETQYF. The chain uses TRBV7-6 and TRBJ2-5, with 9 bases lining up with TRBD2. The CDR3 covers 22 residues. Germline CDR1 and CDR2: SGHVS and FNYEAQ. Germline trimming cut 1 base from V and 3 bases from J; bases unmatched to any gene: 24.